Listed below are T cell receptor beta chains from one sample, sequenced in a study of beta chain features in type 1 diabetes. The repertoire was sequenced with immunoSEQ multiplex PCR; TCRdb's copy has only in-frame clones and lacks some. This table has about 620,000 clones, about a sixth appearing once. The sequenced sample was naive CD4+ T cells from blood. The origin of the receptors is a man aged 18-30 years in good health. CDR3s include the opening cysteine and the closing phenylalanine or tryptophan. A D gene is named only where the DNA matches it firmly. The listing skips clone size in some rows; elsewhere it reads once, few, many or a size class.

v_gene: TRBV14; d_gene: .; abundance: few; j_gene: TRBJ1-2; CDR3aa: CASSQVGTNYGYTF; CDR3nt: TGTGCCAGCAGCCAAGTGGGGACTAACTATGGCTACACCTTC
v_gene: TRBV28; d_gene: .; abundance: .; j_gene: TRBJ1-1; CDR3aa: CASSLNRPPEAFF; CDR3nt: TGTGCCAGCAGCTTGAACAGGCCACCTGAAGCTTTCTTT
v_gene: TRBV7-9; d_gene: TRBD2; abundance: .; j_gene: TRBJ2-7; CDR3aa: CASSLVVLAGVSSYEQYF; CDR3nt: TGTGCCAGCAGCTTAGTGGTACTAGCGGGAGTTAGCTCCTACGAGCAGTACTTC
v_gene: TRBV4-1; d_gene: TRBD1; abundance: .; j_gene: TRBJ1-2; CDR3aa: CASSLGQGGIYGYTF; CDR3nt: TGCGCCAGCAGCCTCGGACAGGGAGGTATCTATGGCTACACCTTC
v_gene: TRBV7-9; d_gene: .; abundance: few; j_gene: TRBJ2-7; CDR3aa: CASSLVWAYEQYF; CDR3nt: TGTGCCAGCAGCTTAGTCTGGGCCTACGAGCAGTACTTC
v_gene: TRBV6-1; d_gene: TRBD2; abundance: .; j_gene: TRBJ2-5; CDR3aa: CASSGGLRETQYF; CDR3nt: TGTGCCAGCAGTGGGGGACTACGGGAGACCCAGTACTTC
v_gene: TRBV9; d_gene: .; abundance: .; j_gene: TRBJ2-2; CDR3aa: CASSPRRPTGELFF; CDR3nt: TGTGCCAGCAGTCCCCGGAGGCCCACCGGGGAGCTGTTTTTT
v_gene: TRBV4-2; d_gene: TRBD1; abundance: .; j_gene: TRBJ2-2; CDR3aa: CASSQTGGWSGELFF; CDR3nt: TGTGCCAGCAGCCAGACAGGGGGCTGGAGCGGGGAGCTGTTTTTT
v_gene: TRBV15; d_gene: .; abundance: few; j_gene: TRBJ1-2; CDR3aa: CATSRDSSYGYTF; CDR3nt: TGTGCCACCAGCAGAGATAGCAGCTATGGCTACACCTTC
v_gene: TRBV11-1; d_gene: .; abundance: .; j_gene: TRBJ1-1; CDR3aa: CASSSGTRNTEAFF; CDR3nt: TGTGCCAGCAGCTCAGGGACCAGGAACACTGAAGCTTTCTTT
v_gene: TRBV4-2; d_gene: .; abundance: .; j_gene: TRBJ2-1; CDR3aa: CASSQGGGSGHLYNEQFF; CDR3nt: TGTGCCAGCAGCCAAGGTGGGGGATCGGGACACCTATACAATGAGCAGTTCTTC